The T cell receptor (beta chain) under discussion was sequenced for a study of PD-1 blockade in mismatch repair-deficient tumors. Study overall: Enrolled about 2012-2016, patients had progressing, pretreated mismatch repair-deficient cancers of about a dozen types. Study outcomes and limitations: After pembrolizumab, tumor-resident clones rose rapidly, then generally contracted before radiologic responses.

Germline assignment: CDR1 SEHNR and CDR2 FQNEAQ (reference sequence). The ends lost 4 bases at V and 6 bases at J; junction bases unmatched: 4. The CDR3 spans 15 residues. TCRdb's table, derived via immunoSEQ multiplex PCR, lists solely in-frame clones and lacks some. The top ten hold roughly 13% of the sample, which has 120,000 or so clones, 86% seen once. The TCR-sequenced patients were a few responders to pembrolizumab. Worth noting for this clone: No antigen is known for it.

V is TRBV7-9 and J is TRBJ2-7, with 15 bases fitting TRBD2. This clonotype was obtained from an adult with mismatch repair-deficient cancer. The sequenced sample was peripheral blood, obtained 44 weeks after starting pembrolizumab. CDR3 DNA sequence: TGTGCCAGCAGCTCATCGGGACTAGCGGGAGGCGAGCAGTACTTC. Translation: CASSSSGLAGGEQYF. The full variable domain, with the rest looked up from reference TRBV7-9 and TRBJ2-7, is DTGVSQNPRHKITKRGQNVTFRCDPISEHNRLYWYRQTLGQGPEFLTYFQNEAQLEKSRLLSDRFSAERPKGSFSTLEIQRTEQGDSAMYLCASSSSGLAGGEQYFGPGTRLTVT.